This entry lists 10 T cell receptor beta chains sequenced from one sample in a study of blood T cell repertoires in COVID-19. Some clones are missing from TCRdb's copy, which holds only in-frame ones; the method was immunoSEQ multiplex PCR. The sample includes 300,000 to 400,000 clones, roughly 90% of them seen just once. Sequenced input: peripheral blood. All receptors come from an older woman with COVID-19, enrolled during active disease.

This chain links TRBV7-9 with TRBJ2-3; D unclear. V was shortened by 4 bases and J by 0 bases, with 11 bases between the two germline ends. The CDR3 extends over 15 amino acids. CDR1 and CDR2 (germline): SEHNR, FQNEAQ (reference sequence). CDR3 loop: CASSSAGPSTDTQYF. The CDR3 DNA follows: TGTGCCAGCAGCTCGGCAGGCCCTAGCACAGATACGCAGTATTTT.

The rearrangement links TRBV29-1 to TRBJ2-2; 11 bases match TRBD1. The CDR3 loop spans 15 amino acids. The germline V gene has CDR1 SQVTM and CDR2 ANQGSEA. Losses at the gene ends were 5 bases for V and 5 bases for J; bases not matched to a gene: 7. The CDR3 nucleotides are TGCAGCGTTTTGGGGACAGGGGGGGATACCGGGGAGCTGTTTTTT. This codes for CSVLGTGGDTGELFF.

V and J are TRBV27 and TRBJ1-2; no reliable D call. Deletions cut 2 bases from V and 8 bases from J, with 12 bases between. Germline V gives CDR1 MNHEY, CDR2 SMNVEV (reference sequence). This CDR3 region has 13 residues. The CDR3 region has the DNA TGTGCCAGCAGTTTAACCCCTGGAGCCGGCTACACCTTC. This codes for CASSLTPGAGYTF.

The V gene is TRBV5-1, the J gene TRBJ2-4; 8 positions agree with TRBD1. After removal of 7 bases from V and 7 bases from J, the junction contained 7 bases not matched to a gene. The CDR3 is made up of 13 amino acids. Germline CDR1 reads SGHRS; CDR2 reads YFSETQ. Here the CDR3 reads CASADDRGNIQYF. For the CDR3, the DNA is TGCGCCAGCGCGGACGACAGGGGTAACATTCAGTACTTC.

This clone was detected a few times. J is TRBJ1-1 and V is TRBV18; TRBD1 matches at 7 bases. The CDR3 covers 13 residues. V lost 5 bases and J lost 7; bases outside the gene matches: 7. Germline loops: CDR1 KGHSH, CDR2 LQKENI. The CDR3 sequence: CASSTQGNGEAFF. CDR3 coding DNA: TGTGCCAGCTCAACACAGGGGAACGGTGAAGCTTTCTTT.

The CDR3 spells CASSVRGTARETQYF. CDR3 coding DNA: TGTGCCAGCAGCGTTAGGGGAACAGCCAGGGAGACCCAGTACTTC. The rearrangement uses TRBV9 and TRBJ2-5; a weak D match, TRBD1 (5 bases). Trimming took off 2 bases at V and 5 bases at J, with 16 bases between the two ends. The germline V gene encodes CDR1 SGDLS and CDR2 YYNGEE. This CDR3 has 15 amino acids.

The genes are TRBV18 and TRBJ1-2; 10 nucleotides agree with TRBD1. CDR3 size: 14 residues. Losses at the gene ends were 5 bases for V and 5 bases for J; bases not matched to a gene: 5. Germline CDR1 KGHSH, CDR2 LQKENI. CDR3 amino acids: CASSSGQGRYGYTF. Written as DNA, the CDR3 is TGTGCCAGCTCATCGGGACAGGGGAGATATGGCTACACCTTC.

The chain links TRBV5-1 to TRBJ1-2, with a tentative D call TRBD1 (5 bases). Per germline, CDR1 SGHRS and CDR2 YFSETQ. V dropped 1 base and J dropped 4 bases, with 14 bases sitting between them. The length of the CDR3 is 15 residues. CDR3 DNA: TGCGCCAGCAGCTTGTCCGCGGGGGTGGGCTATGGCTACACCTTC. The encoded protein is CASSLSAGVGYGYTF.

The rearrangement uses TRBV3-1 (or the pseudogene TRBV3-2) and TRBJ2-1, with 12 bases fitting TRBD2. The CDR3 runs to 20 residues. V was clipped by 0 bases and J by 1 base; unmatched bases: 10. Germline CDR1 is LGHDT and CDR2 is YNNKEL (reference sequence). The CDR3 sequence: CASSQDLGLAGGISYNEQFF. The CDR3 DNA is TGTGCCAGCAGCCAAGATCTAGGTCTAGCGGGGGGGATATCCTACAATGAGCAGTTCTTC.

V is TRBV5-1 and J is TRBJ2-3; D might be TRBD1 (5 bases). The V gene lost 3 bases and the J gene lost 5 bases, with 13 bases spanning the gap. Germline-derived CDR1 and CDR2 are SGHRS and YFSETQ. CDR3 size: 14 residues. Here the CDR3 DNA reads TGCGCCAGCAGCTGGGATCAAGGGGAAGATACGCAGTATTTT. Amino acids: CASSWDQGEDTQYF.